This note documents a single T cell receptor beta chain sequence. This specimen belongs to a study of T cells after yellow fever vaccination. The CDR3 length is 15 residues. The germline V gene has CDR1 SNHLY and CDR2 FYNNEI. The ends were cut back, 2 bases at V and 7 bases at J, with 14 bases in the middle. Via MiXCR, TCRdb re-called the 5' RACE reads, giving one row per CDR3 protein. The profile shows about 85,000 distinct CDR3 sequences, more than 10% of them singletons. Study outcomes and limitations: Post-booster reappearance was seen for most primary-vaccination clones (just under 97% CD4, around 89% CD8).

V and J are TRBV2 and TRBJ2-2; D unclear. The starting material was CD8+ T cells not binding an NS4B(214-222) dextramer, sorted from PBMCs, obtained roughly 20 days after the first yellow fever vaccination. This sequence was found in a man between 18 and 35 years old who received the YFV17D yellow fever vaccine. The CDR3 reads CASSEKSGWGGELFF. CDR3 sequence (DNA): TGTGCCAGCAGTGAAAAGTCAGGCTGGGGCGGGGAGCTGTTTTTT.